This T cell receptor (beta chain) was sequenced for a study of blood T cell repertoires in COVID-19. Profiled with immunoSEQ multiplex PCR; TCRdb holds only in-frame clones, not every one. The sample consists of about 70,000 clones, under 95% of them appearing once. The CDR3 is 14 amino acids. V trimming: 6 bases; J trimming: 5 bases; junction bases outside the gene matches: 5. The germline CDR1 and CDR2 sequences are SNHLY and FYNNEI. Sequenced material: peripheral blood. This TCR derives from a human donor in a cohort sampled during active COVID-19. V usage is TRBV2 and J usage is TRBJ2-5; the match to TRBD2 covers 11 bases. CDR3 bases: TGTGCCAGCAGGGCTAGCGGGGGGAGGGAGACCCAGTACTTC. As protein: CASRASGGRETQYF.